This T cell receptor beta chain is drawn from a study of cytomegalovirus exposure and HLA in healthy donors. For this clone: Antigen: not known.

The J segment lost 8 bases and the V segment lost 3 bases, leaving 7 bases of the junction unmatched. Germline CDR1 and CDR2: KGHSH and LQKENI. CDR3 length equals 14 residues. Study-level points and caveats: Immune exposure information available was restricted to CMV serostatus.

The primer mix had 60 Vbeta and 13 Jbeta primers. Sequenced by immunoSEQ multiplex PCR; TCRdb stores in-frame clones only, minus some. The repertoire holds over 130,000 clones, with under 75% as singletons. This TCR was sampled from a woman in her sixties in good health and CMV-seropositive. The rearrangement links TRBV18 to TRBJ1-1, with 9 positions matching TRBD1. Material: PBMCs. CDR3 amino acids: CASSPRQGVPEAFF. The CDR3 DNA sequence: TGTGCCAGCTCACCGCGACAGGGGGTACCGGAAGCTTTCTTT.